Sequencing of this TCR beta chain was carried out in a study of cytomegalovirus exposure and HLA in healthy donors (dated 2017 in TCRdb). Background for the entire study: An earlier analysis of roughly 630 of the donors reported roughly 270 Gb of sequence data and approximately 110 million unique TCR beta sequences from 150 million to 200 million T cells. The later analysis used no new phenotypic data to find candidate immune exposures, relying instead on TCR beta sequences and their occurrence across donors. The genetic ancestry cluster associated with self-reported Caucasian donors included 80% to 90% of the roughly 360 genotyped donors. A later analysis re-examined previously published TCR beta repertoires from 610 or so donors and added high-resolution HLA genotyping to investigate patterns of TCR occurrence. The number of typed donors differed by locus: 629-630 for A, B, C, DRB1 and DQB1; 522 for DQA1; 606 for DPA1; and around 470 for DPB1. Across under 500 genotyped donors of the cohort, an average of roughly 250,000 unique TCR beta nucleotide sequences per donor were sequenced, and about a sixth of those sequences were non-productive. The aim of the study was to test whether cataloging public T cell receptors could identify signatures of past pathogen exposure. Roughly 300 gigabases of sequencing data and 70 million to 100 million unique TCR sequences were included in an early release covering over 600 HLA-typed donors. Genome-wide SNP genotypes for about 65% of the roughly 670 donors were used in a later genetic analysis, which treated that subset as a discovery cohort. An earlier analysis of about 600 of the donors used high-throughput TCR beta sequencing to judge whether each TCR beta V gene segment behaved as functional or pseudogenic. Besides the first cohort of approximately 710 subjects, a separate validation cohort made up of 90 to 150 different subjects was used. Four or five DR-DQ haplotypes were treated as single units for association and clustering because of strong linkage in the cohort. Donor age, sex, ethnicity and CMV serostatus were compiled together with the repertoire data. The study used immunosequencing to profile the T cell repertoires of several hundred subjects and linked those repertoires to cytomegalovirus serostatus. All discovery cohort repertoires had been generated using a single sequencing platform. High-throughput TCR immunosequencing, statistical association of individual TCRs with disease status, and machine learning were combined to predict cytomegalovirus infection status. HLA typing included class I and class II loci at four-digit resolution.

The cohort comprised fewer than 750 healthy bone marrow donors. At the time of sampling, every cohort member was nominally healthy, though immune exposures that went unrecorded were likely present. The donor was CMV seropositive and was included in the group of around 300 seropositive cohort members. Every donor gave a peripheral blood sample, and the peripheral blood mononuclear cells from that sample were used for TCR beta sequencing. The Qiagen DNeasy Blood Extraction Kit was used to extract genomic DNA from the blood cell samples. The library was obtained by the immunoSEQ multiplex PCR assay. For the multiplex PCR, a mixture combining 60 forward primers for TCR Vbeta segments and 13 reverse primers for TCR Jbeta segments was used. The CDR3 region of rearranged TCR beta genes was amplified from genomic DNA with a multiplex PCR assay. The amplified TCR beta libraries were sequenced on the Illumina HiSeq System as 87-base-pair reads. The paper's data handling went like this. In a later analysis, some 80 million unique TCR beta chains were counted across the roughly 670 repertoires, and roughly 10 million of these chains were shared by at least two donors. To remove PCR and sequencing errors, raw reads were error-corrected and collapsed into unique sequences using a nearest-neighbor algorithm that merged closely related sequences. Alignment of CDR3 sequences to IMGT reference sequences was used to assign V, D and J gene segments. For a sequence to be retained, at least a six-nucleotide match to both a V gene segment and a J gene segment was required. A rearrangement was called productive if the CDR3 had no stop codons and remained in frame with V and J, and every other rearrangement was called non-productive. CDR3 was defined by IMGT convention, running from the second conserved V-encoded cysteine to the conserved J-encoded phenylalanine. In an earlier analysis of just under 600 of the donors, sequences lacking an unambiguous match to a single V gene segment were excluded. In an earlier analysis of approximately 560 of the donors, a V segment was called functional when productive rearrangements were above 56.7%, and segregating when the standard deviation between donors exceeded 5%. A statistical classification framework was built to diagnose cytomegalovirus status from the catalog of TCR beta chain sequences. A later analysis assigned V and J genes by comparing TCR nucleotide sequences with IMGT/GENE-DB human TR gene sequences. The TCRdist pipeline was used in a later analysis to assign CDR3 sequences and most-parsimonious VDJ recombination scenarios. A later analysis defined each TCR beta chain by its CDR3 amino acid sequence plus V-gene family, and excluded reads lacking a unique V-gene family. A later analysis removed roughly 590 highly shared, low-generation-probability nucleotide sequences to deal with suspected cross-contamination and a sequencing artifact. A later analysis calculated a clonal expansion index for each public chain from normalized within-repertoire ranks of inferred template counts. Generation probabilities in a later analysis came from a VDJ recombination model fitted to out-of-frame rearrangements, and those results were checked against IGoR. In a later analysis, TCR-TCR, TCR-HLA and TCR-CMV co-occurrence was scored with hypergeometric tests, and a repertoire-size bias correction was applied to TCR pairs. In a later analysis, false discovery rates were estimated by permuting HLA or CMV assignments 20 times. In a later analysis, co-occurring TCRs were grouped using DBSCAN, and TCRdist sequence similarity was added for clustering within HLA-allele-positive subsets. For co-occurrence clustering, repertoires with fewer than 30,000 or more than 120,000 public chains were excluded, along with 5 or 6 repertoires with anomalous nucleotide sharing. TCRdb took over this immuneACCESS table, retaining in-frame rearrangements with V and J assigned. Such tables are incomplete; in checked studies, under half of the missing clones stem from an unresolved V gene, and the remainder is unexplained. The D gene and trimming were derived from the DNA, and the V and J assignments and clone size from that table. This sample is represented by about 200,000 clones; over 65% of them were singletons. The ten largest clones capture 3.4% of the sample.

Concerning this clone itself: Its antigen has not been determined. No base quality values were provided; no much bigger clone lies one nucleotide off.

Counted from cysteine to phenylalanine, this CDR3 has 19 amino acids. Left in the record is the CDR3 DNA by itself, 57 bases read in frame from the first base. Via the germline V gene, CDR1 is SGHAT and CDR2 FQNNGV. The germline V end is reduced by 5 bases and the J end by 0 bases; junction bases left unmatched: 12. Findings and caveats that apply to the study as a whole: An association between a missense DCLRE1C variant and V-gene and J-gene trimming of TCR beta chains was found in a later genetic analysis and replicated in an independent cohort. A further reported finding was that TCR beta sequences accurately predicted the HLA-A and HLA-B alleles for most subjects in the first cohort. According to a later analysis, TCR association rates differed among HLA loci, with DRB1 alleles showing the most associated TCRs and HLA-C alleles showing the fewest. When HLA alleles, especially DR and DQ, strongly co-occurred, attributing TCR associations to individual alleles was difficult. Some IMGT-functional V segments, including TRBV6-2 and TRBV6-3, could not be told apart with the 87-base-pair reads, so those segments were excluded. Linkage disequilibrium might explain the correlated functional status among segregating V segments, but an unknown experimental factor could not be excluded. The cohort was sequenced for TCR beta chains only, and without alpha or paired-chain data the features that could be detected were limited. A later genetic analysis reported fewer N-insertions in productive TCRs among donors in an Asian-associated ancestry cluster than the roughly 700-donor mean. Presence/absence analyses assumed roughly uniform sequencing depth across donors, an assumption that may not hold. At a false discovery rate of 0.05, a later analysis linked fewer than 20,000 TCR beta sequences to specific HLA alleles. Compared with equally common non-associated chains, HLA-associated TCR beta chains in a later analysis were more clonally expanded and had lower generation probabilities. The only immune exposure information available for the cohort was CMV serostatus. The classifier was reported to diagnose cytomegalovirus status with high specificity and sensitivity in both the original cohort and the validation cohort. A group of highly shared sequence variants was considered likely to be a technical artifact of the sequencing pipeline. The earlier analysis of 587 of the donors excluded some 15 rarely observed V segments, including chromosome 9 orphons, because counts were too low. A later analysis found that most CMV-associated TCR beta chains appeared HLA-restricted, with HLA associations seemingly driven largely by CMV exposure. Across donors, most TCR sequences were observed very rarely, whereas some public TCRs were present in many individuals. HLA typing was unavailable for some donors at each locus, so association tests used only the typed subset. Several of the top co-occurrence clusters appeared to be linked to parvovirus B19, influenza, CMV and Epstein-Barr virus, according to a later analysis. A few of the identified cytomegalovirus-associated TCR beta chains were confirmed in vitro to be specific for cytomegalovirus antigens. In an earlier analysis of approximately 590 of the donors, most TCR beta V segments were observed in productive rearrangements about 87% or about 30% of the time, broadly matching IMGT annotations. The study listed approximately 160 TCR beta chains as associated with cytomegalovirus. It was suggested by the authors that the approach could potentially be generalized to other disease states and immunological phenotypes.

The receptor comes from a man aged 35 to 55 in good health and CMV-seropositive. Recombination linked TRBV11-2 to TRBJ2-1; 11 nucleotides in the junction match TRBD2. The sequencing sample was made of PBMCs. The CDR3 region has the sequence CASSPRIAGGPSSYNEQFF. The DNA is TGTGCCAGCAGCCCGCGGATAGCGGGAGGGCCGAGCTCCTACAATGAGCAGTTCTTC.